This T cell receptor (beta chain) was captured in a study of blood T cell repertoires in COVID-19. This clone was seen just once. Other DNA variants within this sample encode the same CDR3. The protocol was immunoSEQ multiplex PCR, while the TCRdb copy is restricted to in-frame clones and leaves out a portion. This sample carries about 180,000 clones, around 86% of them seen once, and the ten largest clones take 6% to 8%. CDR1 SGHAT and CDR2 FQNNGV come from the germline V gene. The CDR3 loop spans 15 amino acids. V was cut by 1 base and J by 0 bases, with 7 bases left in between. Sample: peripheral blood. The V and J genes are TRBV11-2 and TRBJ2-1; no clear D. This sequence was found in a woman between 65 and 79 years old with COVID-19, enrolled during active disease. CDR3 residues: CASSLAPSSYNEQFF. The CDR3 nucleotides read TGTGCCAGCAGCTTAGCCCCGAGCTCCTACAATGAGCAGTTCTTC.